This T cell receptor beta chain was retrieved from a study of blood T cell repertoires in COVID-19. Study-level background: The analysed material was cDNA or gDNA that came from T cells, B-cell-depleted T cells, or PBMCs.

Study processing details: Nucleated cell counts were estimated from reference gene primer amplification. Some clones are missing from TCRdb's copy, which holds only in-frame ones; the method was immunoSEQ multiplex PCR. The DNA gave D and trimming, while V, J and clone size come from that table. The sample has approximately 31,000 clones; 90% to 95% are singletons. Germline V gives CDR1 KGHDR, CDR2 SFDVKD. Trimming at V came to 4 bases and at J to 8 bases, leaving 9 bases not matched to a gene. The CDR3 is 16 amino acids. This rearrangement joins TRBV24-1 to TRBJ2-1, with 11 bases identical to TRBD2. This TCR was recovered from a man between 60 and 75 years old with acute or convalescent COVID-19. Sequencing was performed on peripheral blood. Written as DNA, the CDR3 is TGTGCCACCAGTGACCGCTTAGCGGGAGGGAGCTATGAGCAGTTCTTC. This translates into CATSDRLAGGSYEQFF.